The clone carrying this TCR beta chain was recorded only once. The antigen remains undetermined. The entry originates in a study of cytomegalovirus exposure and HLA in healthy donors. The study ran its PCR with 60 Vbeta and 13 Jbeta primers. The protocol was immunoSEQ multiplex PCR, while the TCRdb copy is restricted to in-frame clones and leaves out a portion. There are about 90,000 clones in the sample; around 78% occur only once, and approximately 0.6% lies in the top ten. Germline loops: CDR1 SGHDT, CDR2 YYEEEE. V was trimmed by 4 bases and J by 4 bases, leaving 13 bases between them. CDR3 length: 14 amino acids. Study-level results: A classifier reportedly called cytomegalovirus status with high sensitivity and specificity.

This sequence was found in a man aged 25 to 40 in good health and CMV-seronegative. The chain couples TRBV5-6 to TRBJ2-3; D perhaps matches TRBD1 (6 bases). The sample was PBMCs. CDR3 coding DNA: TGTGCCAGCAGCACCCCAGGGGAAGCAGATACGCAGTATTTT. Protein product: CASSTPGEADTQYF.